These T cell receptor beta chains were read from a single sample in a study of cytomegalovirus exposure and HLA in healthy donors. The table came from immunoSEQ multiplex PCR; TCRdb's copy has only in-frame clones and leaves some out. The sample includes roughly 140,000 clones, over 75% of them seen just once. The specimen sequenced was PBMCs. Receptor source: a man aged 25 to 45 in good health and CMV-seropositive. CDR3s include the opening cysteine and the closing phenylalanine or tryptophan. The D gene is left open where the match is weak. For some rows the clone size is stated as once, few or many, or as a class when expanded; others skip it.

D gene	V gene	clone size	J gene	CDR3 DNA	CDR3 protein
TRBD1	TRBV7-2	few	TRBJ2-7	TGTGCCAGCAGCTTAAGATGGGACAGGGGTATCCACGAGCAGTACTTC	CASSLRWDRGIHEQYF
NA	TRBV14	many	TRBJ1-1	TGTGCCAGCAGCCAAGTCGGGGGGCGCGTATCTGAAGCTTTCTTT	CASSQVGGRVSEAFF
TRBD2	TRBV6-5	NA	TRBJ2-5	TGTGCCAGCGGTAGCGGGGGGGCATACCAAGAGACCCAGTACTTC	CASGSGGAYQETQYF
NA	TRBV5-1	NA	TRBJ2-3	TGCGCCAGCAGCTTGGCCAGCGGCACAGATACGCAGTATTTT	CASSLASGTDTQYF
NA	TRBV27	NA	TRBJ2-7	TGTGCCAGCAGTTTATCATCCGGGTACGAGCAGTACTTC	CASSLSSGYEQYF
TRBD1	TRBV6-6	NA	TRBJ1-4	TGTGCCAGCAGTTACTCCGGGACAGGGATCGAAAAACTGTTTTTT	CASSYSGTGIEKLFF
NA	TRBV14	NA	TRBJ1-4	TGTGCCAGCAGCCAAAGGGGCTATCGCTATGAAAAACTGTTTTTT	CASSQRGYRYEKLFF
TRBD1	TRBV29-1	NA	TRBJ2-1	TGCAGCGTTGAAGGGGGGACAGGCAATTACAATGAGCAGTTCTTC	CSVEGGTGNYNEQFF
TRBD1	TRBV5-6	NA	TRBJ1-6	TGTGCCAGCAGCTCAGCTACGACAGGGGGATCACCCCTCCACTTT	CASSSATTGGSPLHF
NA	TRBV6-4	NA	TRBJ1-1	TGTGCCAGCAGTGAGGTAGCTCAACTGAACACTGAAGCTTTCTTT	CASSEVAQLNTEAFF
NA	TRBV19	NA	TRBJ2-6	TGTGCCAGTAGTACCGCTAAAAACGCTGGGGCCAACGTCCTGACTTTC	CASSTAKNAGANVLTF
NA	TRBV6-5	NA	TRBJ1-2	TGTGCCAGCAGTTACACCCATACTGGGCCCGGCAGCTACACCTTC	CASSYTHTGPGSYTF
NA	TRBV2	NA	TRBJ1-5	TGTGCCAGCAGCCGGGACACTTATAGCAATCAGCCCCAGCATTTT	CASSRDTYSNQPQHF
NA	TRBV6-5	NA	TRBJ1-2	TGTGCCAGCAAGAGACAGCTGTATGGCTACACCTTC	CASKRQLYGYTF
TRBD2	TRBV5-1	NA	TRBJ2-1	TGCGCCAGCAGCTTTGTGGCTAGCGGGACCTACAATGAGCAGTTCTTC	CASSFVASGTYNEQFF
TRBD1	TRBV9	NA	TRBJ2-2	TGTGCCAGCAGCGTAAGGGACAGGCTAGCCACCGGGGAGCTGTTTTTT	CASSVRDRLATGELFF
NA	TRBV20-1	NA	TRBJ2-4	TGCAGTGCTGTTGCGGCCAGCATTCAGTACTTC	CSAVAASIQYF
NA	TRBV29-1	NA	TRBJ2-1	TGCAGCGTTGGAACAGGTCGTGGTGAGCAGTTCTTC	CSVGTGRGEQFF
TRBD2	TRBV5-4	NA	TRBJ2-1	TGTGCCAGCAGCGCACGACTAGCGGGGAGGGGAGCGTATGAGCAGTTCTTC	CASSARLAGRGAYEQFF
NA	TRBV27	NA	TRBJ2-1	TGTGCCAGCCGACTCTACAATGAGCAGTTCTTC	CASRLYNEQFF
TRBD2	TRBV10-3	once	TRBJ2-1	TGTGCCATCAGTGAGACCGCGGGAGCGTACAATGAGCAGTTCTTC	CAISETAGAYNEQFF
TRBD1	TRBV20-1	NA	TRBJ1-4	TGCAGTGCTCTGGACAGGGGGGAACTGTTTTTT	CSALDRGELFF
NA	TRBV19	medium-sized	TRBJ1-5	TGTGCCAGTAGTAATTTCGGGGGAACCAATCAGCCCCAGCATTTT	CASSNFGGTNQPQHF
TRBD1	TRBV7-2	NA	TRBJ1-3	TGTGCCAGCAGCTTTGTTGGGACAGGGGCTGGAAACACCATATATTTT	CASSFVGTGAGNTIYF
NA	TRBV7-9	once	TRBJ1-1	TGTGCCAGCAGTTATTCGTCGGGGGGGAACACTGAAGCTTTCTTT	CASSYSSGGNTEAFF
NA	TRBV4-1	NA	TRBJ1-1	TGCGCCAGCAGCCAAGTAGGGGAGGCTGAAGCTTTCTTT	CASSQVGEAEAFF
TRBD1	TRBV7-2	NA	TRBJ2-7	TGTGCCAGCAGCTTAGCGAAAACCCGGGACAGCGAGCAGTACTTC	CASSLAKTRDSEQYF
TRBD1	TRBV5-1	NA	TRBJ2-3	TGCGCCAGCAAGTCGACAGGGATTAGCACAGATACGCAGTATTTT	CASKSTGISTDTQYF
NA	TRBV11-2	NA	TRBJ2-4	TGTGCCAGCAGCTTATCGGGGTCTGACATTCAGTACTTC	CASSLSGSDIQYF
TRBD2	TRBV19	NA	TRBJ2-7	TGTGCCAGCGGGGGGGGTTCCTACGAGCAGTACTTC	CASGGGSYEQYF
NA	TRBV2	NA	TRBJ2-7	TGTGCCAGACAATCACAGGGTACGGTGCAGTACTTC	CARQSQGTVQYF
NA	TRBV6-6	NA	TRBJ1-3	TGTGCCAGCAGTTACTCCACCGGGGGCTCTGGAAACACCATATATTTT	CASSYSTGGSGNTIYF
TRBD2	TRBV6-4	NA	TRBJ2-2	TGTGCCAGCAGTTCGACTAGCGGGGGATCCACCGGGGAGCTGTTTTTT	CASSSTSGGSTGELFF
TRBD2	TRBV27	NA	TRBJ2-5	TGTGCCAGCAGTTTAGGCCTAGCGGGACTGGAGACCCAGTACTTC	CASSLGLAGLETQYF
NA	TRBV19	NA	TRBJ1-1	TGTGCCAGTAGTATAGAACAAGGGGGACGGATGAACACTGAAGCTTTCTTT	CASSIEQGGRMNTEAFF
TRBD1	TRBV5-1	NA	TRBJ1-1	TGCGCCAGCAGCCCTTACAGGGGACACACTGAAGCTTTCTTT	CASSPYRGHTEAFF
NA	TRBV6-5	NA	TRBJ1-4	TGTGCCAGCAGTAGACGGGGGGGGCGAGAAAAACTGTTTTTT	CASSRRGGREKLFF
NA	TRBV5-4	NA	TRBJ2-2	TGTGCCAGCAGCCTCGTCGGAGGGTCTCTAACCGGGGAGCTGTTTTTT	CASSLVGGSLTGELFF
TRBD1	TRBV14	NA	TRBJ1-3	TGTGCCAGCAGCCAACCGGGACAGGGGAACACCATATATTTT	CASSQPGQGNTIYF
TRBD2	TRBV15	NA	TRBJ2-1	TGTGCCACCAGTCCCGCCACGGGACTAGGGACCTACAATGAGCAGTTCTTC	CATSPATGLGTYNEQFF
NA	TRBV28	NA	TRBJ1-3	TGTGCCAGCAGTTTATCGGTCAACACCATATATTTT	CASSLSVNTIYF
TRBD1	TRBV27	once	TRBJ1-2	TGTGCCAGCCGGGACAGGGCCCATGGCTACACCTTC	CASRDRAHGYTF
TRBD1	TRBV2	NA	TRBJ1-4	TGTGCCAGCAGTGAAATGGGACAGGCCTATGAAAAACTGTTTTTT	CASSEMGQAYEKLFF